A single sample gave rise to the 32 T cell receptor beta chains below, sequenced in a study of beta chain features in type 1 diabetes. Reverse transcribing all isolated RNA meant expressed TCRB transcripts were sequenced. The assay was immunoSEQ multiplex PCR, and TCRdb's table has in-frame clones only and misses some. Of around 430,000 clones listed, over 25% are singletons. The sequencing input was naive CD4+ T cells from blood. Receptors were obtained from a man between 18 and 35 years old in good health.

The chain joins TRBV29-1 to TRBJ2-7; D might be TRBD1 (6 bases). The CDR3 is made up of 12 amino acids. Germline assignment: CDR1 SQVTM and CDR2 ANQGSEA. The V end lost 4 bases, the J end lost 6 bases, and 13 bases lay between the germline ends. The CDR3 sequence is CSVGRAGAEQYF. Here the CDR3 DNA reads TGCAGCGTTGGAAGGGCAGGGGCCGAGCAGTACTTC.

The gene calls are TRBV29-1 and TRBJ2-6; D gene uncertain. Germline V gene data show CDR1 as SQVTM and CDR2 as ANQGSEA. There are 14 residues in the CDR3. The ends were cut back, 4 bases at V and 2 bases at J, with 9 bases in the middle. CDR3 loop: CSVGGATGANVLTF. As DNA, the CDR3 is TGCAGCGTTGGAGGCGCCACTGGGGCCAACGTCCTGACTTTC.

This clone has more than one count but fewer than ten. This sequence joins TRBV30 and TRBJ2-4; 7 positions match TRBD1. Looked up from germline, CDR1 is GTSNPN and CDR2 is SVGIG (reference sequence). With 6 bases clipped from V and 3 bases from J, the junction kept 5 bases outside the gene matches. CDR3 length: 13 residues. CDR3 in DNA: TGTGCCTGCAGCAGGGGGAACAAAAACATTCAGTACTTC. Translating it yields CACSRGNKNIQYF. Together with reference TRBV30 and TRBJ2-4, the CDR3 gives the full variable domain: SQTIHQWPATLVQPVGSPLSLECTVEGTSNPNLYWYRQAAGRGLQLLFYSVGIGQISSEVPQNLSASRPQDRQFILSSKKLLLSDSGFYLCACSRGNKNIQYFGAGTRLSVL.

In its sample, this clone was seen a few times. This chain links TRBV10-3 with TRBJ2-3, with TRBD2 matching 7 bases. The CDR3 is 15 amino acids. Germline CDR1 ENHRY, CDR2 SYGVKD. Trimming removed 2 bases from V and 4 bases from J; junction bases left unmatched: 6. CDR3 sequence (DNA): TGTGCCATCAGTGAGCCAGGACTAGGAGCAGATACGCAGTATTTT. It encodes CAISEPGLGADTQYF.

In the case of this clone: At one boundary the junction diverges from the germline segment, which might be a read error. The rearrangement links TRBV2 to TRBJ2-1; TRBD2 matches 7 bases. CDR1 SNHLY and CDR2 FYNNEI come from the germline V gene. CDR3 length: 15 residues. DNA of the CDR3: TGTGCCAGCAGTGGAACGGGAGGCTCCGACAATGAGCAGTTCTTC. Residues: CASSGTGGSDNEQFF.

CDR3 nucleotide sequence: TGTGCCAGCAGTGAGAGCCGGGGTAGCAGGAACACTGAAGCTTTCTTT. Its translation: CASSESRGSRNTEAFF. This sequence joins TRBV2 and TRBJ1-1; no clear D. The CDR3 covers 16 residues. The germline V gene has CDR1 SNHLY and CDR2 FYNNEI. V lost 3 bases and J 1 base, leaving 15 bases between the germline ends.

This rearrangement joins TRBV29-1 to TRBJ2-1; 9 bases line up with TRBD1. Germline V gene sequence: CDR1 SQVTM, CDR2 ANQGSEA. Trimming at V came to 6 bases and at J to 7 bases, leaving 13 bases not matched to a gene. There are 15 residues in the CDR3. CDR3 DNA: TGCAGCGTGCGGACGGACAGGGGTGGATCGAATGAGCAGTTCTTC. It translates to CSVRTDRGGSNEQFF.

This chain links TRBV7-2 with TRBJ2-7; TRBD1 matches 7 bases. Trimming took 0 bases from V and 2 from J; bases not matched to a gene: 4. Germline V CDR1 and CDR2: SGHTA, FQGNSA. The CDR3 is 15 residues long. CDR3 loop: CASSLARDSPYEQYF. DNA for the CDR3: TGTGCCAGCAGCTTAGCAAGGGACAGCCCCTACGAGCAGTACTTC.

The CDR3 DNA is TGTGCCAGCAGTGACCGGGGGAGGCAGGGCCATGGCTACACCTTC. As protein: CASSDRGRQGHGYTF. This rearrangement joins TRBV25-1 to TRBJ1-2, with D possibly matching TRBD1 (5 bases). CDR3 length: 15 amino acids. Germline V gene data show CDR1 as MGHDK and CDR2 as SYGVNS. V lost 3 bases, J lost 6 bases, and 17 bases lay in between.

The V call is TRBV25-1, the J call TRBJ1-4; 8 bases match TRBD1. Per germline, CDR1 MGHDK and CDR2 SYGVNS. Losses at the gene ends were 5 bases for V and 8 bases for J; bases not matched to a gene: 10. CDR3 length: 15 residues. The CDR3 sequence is CASSIGTGGNEKLFF. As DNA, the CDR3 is TGTGCCAGCAGTATCGGGACAGGAGGCAACGAAAAACTGTTTTTT. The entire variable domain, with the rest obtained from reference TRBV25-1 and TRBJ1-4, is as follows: EADIYQTPRYLVIGTGKKITLECSQTMGHDKMYWYQQDPGMELHLIHYSYGVNSTEKGDLSSESTVSRIRTEHFPLTLESARPSHTSQYLCASSIGTGGNEKLFFGSGTQLSVL.

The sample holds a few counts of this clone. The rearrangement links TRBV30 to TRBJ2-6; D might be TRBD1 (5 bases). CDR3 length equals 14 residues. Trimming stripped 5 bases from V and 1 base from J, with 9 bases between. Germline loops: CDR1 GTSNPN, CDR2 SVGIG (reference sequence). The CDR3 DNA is TGTGCCTGGGATTACAGGTCTGGGGCCAACGTCCTGACTTTC. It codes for CAWDYRSGANVLTF.

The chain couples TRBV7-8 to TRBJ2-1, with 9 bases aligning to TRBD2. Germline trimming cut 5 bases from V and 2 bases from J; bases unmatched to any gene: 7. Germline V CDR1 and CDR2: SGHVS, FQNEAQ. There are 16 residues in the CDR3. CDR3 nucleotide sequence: TGTGCCAGCAGCAAACGACTAGCGGAAACCTACAATGAGCAGTTCTTC. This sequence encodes CASSKRLAETYNEQFF.

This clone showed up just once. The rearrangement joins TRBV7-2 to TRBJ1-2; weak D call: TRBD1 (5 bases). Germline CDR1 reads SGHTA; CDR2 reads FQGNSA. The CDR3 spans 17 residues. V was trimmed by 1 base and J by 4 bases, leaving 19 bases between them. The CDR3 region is CASSLGVPPGTPYGYTF. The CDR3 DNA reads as TGTGCCAGCAGCTTAGGGGTACCCCCAGGGACCCCCTATGGCTACACCTTC.

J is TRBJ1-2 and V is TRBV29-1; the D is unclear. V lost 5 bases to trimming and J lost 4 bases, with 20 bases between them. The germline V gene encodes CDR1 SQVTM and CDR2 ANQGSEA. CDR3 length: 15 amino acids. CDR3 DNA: TGCAGCGTTCTACCTAGGGCGGAATTGACCTATGGCTACACCTTC. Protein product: CSVLPRAELTYGYTF.

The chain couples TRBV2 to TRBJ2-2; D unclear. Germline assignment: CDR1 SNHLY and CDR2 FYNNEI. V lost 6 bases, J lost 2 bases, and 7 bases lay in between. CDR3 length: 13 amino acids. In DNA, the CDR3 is TGTGCCAGCAGGCTCGAAAACACCGGGGAGCTGTTTTTT. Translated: CASRLENTGELFF.

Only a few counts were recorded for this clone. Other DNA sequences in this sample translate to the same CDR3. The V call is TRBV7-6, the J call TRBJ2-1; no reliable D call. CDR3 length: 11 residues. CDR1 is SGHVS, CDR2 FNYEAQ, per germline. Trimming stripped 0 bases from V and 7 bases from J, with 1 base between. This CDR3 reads CASSLANEQFF. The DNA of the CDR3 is TGTGCCAGCAGCTTAGCAAATGAGCAGTTCTTC.

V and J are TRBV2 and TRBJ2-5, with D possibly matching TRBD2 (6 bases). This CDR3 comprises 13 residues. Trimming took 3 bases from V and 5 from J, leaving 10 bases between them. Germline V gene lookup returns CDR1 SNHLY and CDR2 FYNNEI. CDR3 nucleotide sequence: TGTGCCAGCAGTGATAGCGGTCGGGAGACCCAGTACTTC. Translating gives CASSDSGRETQYF.

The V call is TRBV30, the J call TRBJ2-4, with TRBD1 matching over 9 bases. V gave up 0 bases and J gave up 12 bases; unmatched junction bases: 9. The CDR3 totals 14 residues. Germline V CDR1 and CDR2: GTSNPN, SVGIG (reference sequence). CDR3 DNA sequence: TGTGCCTGGAGTGTACGAGGGACAGGGAGTCGTCAGTACTTC. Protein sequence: CAWSVRGTGSRQYF.

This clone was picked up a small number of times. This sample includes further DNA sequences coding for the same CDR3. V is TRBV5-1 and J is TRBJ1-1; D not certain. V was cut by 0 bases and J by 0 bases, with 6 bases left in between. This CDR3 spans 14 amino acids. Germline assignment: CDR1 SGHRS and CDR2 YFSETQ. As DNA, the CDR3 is TGCGCCAGCAGCTTGGACGGGATGAACACTGAAGCTTTCTTT. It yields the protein CASSLDGMNTEAFF.

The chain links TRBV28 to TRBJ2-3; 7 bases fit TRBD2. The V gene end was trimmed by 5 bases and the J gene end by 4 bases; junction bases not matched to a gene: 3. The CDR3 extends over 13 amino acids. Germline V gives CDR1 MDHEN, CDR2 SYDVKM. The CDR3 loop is CASSLAAPDTQYF. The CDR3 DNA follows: TGTGCCAGCAGTCTAGCGGCGCCAGATACGCAGTATTTT.

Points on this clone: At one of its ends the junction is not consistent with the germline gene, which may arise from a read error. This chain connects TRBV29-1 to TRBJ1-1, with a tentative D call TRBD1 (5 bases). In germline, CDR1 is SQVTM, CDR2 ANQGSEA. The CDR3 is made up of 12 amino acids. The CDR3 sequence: CCGAAPNTEAFF. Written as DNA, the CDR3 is TGTTGCGGGGCCGCCCCGAACACTGAAGCTTTCTTT. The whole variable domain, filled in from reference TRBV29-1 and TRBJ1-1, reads SAVISQKPSRDICQRGTSLTIQCQVDSQVTMMFWYRQQPGQSLTLIATANQGSEATYESGFVIDKFPISRPNLTFSTLTVSNMSPEDSSIYLCCGAAPNTEAFFGQGTRLTVV.

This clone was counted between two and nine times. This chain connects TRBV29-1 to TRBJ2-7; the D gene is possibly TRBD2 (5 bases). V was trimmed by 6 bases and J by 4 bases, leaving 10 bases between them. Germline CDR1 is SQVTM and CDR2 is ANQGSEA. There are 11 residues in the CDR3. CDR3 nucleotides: TGCAGCGTCCGAGGCGGGTACGAGCAGTACTTC. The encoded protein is CSVRGGYEQYF.

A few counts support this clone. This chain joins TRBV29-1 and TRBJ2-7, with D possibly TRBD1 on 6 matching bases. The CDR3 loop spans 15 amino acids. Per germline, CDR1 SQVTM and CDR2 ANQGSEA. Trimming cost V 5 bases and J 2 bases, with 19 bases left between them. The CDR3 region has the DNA TGCAGCGTTCAAACCGGGACACTCGCTACCTACGAGCAGTACTTC. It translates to CSVQTGTLATYEQYF.

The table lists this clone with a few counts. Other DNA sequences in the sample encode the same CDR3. CDR3 bases: TGCAGCGTGGAAACAAGTTACGAGCAGTACTTC. Protein: CSVETSYEQYF. The rearrangement uses TRBV29-1 and TRBJ2-7; D gene unclear. There are 11 residues in the CDR3. The V and J ends lost 6 bases and 4 bases respectively, with 10 bases between them. Germline loops: CDR1 SQVTM, CDR2 ANQGSEA.

CDR3 in amino acids: CASSRQSTSTDTQYF. CDR3 nucleotide sequence: TGTGCCAGCAGTCGGCAGTCGACTAGCACAGATACGCAGTATTTT. V usage is TRBV7-2 and J usage is TRBJ2-3; no reliable D call. This CDR3 is 15 amino acids long. The germline V gene encodes CDR1 SGHTA and CDR2 FQGNSA. V lost 6 bases and J lost 0, with 13 bases in between.

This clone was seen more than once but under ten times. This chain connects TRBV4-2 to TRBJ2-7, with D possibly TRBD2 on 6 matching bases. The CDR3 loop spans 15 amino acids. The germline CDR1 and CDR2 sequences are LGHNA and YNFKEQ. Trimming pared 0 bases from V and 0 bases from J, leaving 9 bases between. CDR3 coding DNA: TGTGCCAGCAGCCAAGATCAGCGGGCCTCCTACGAGCAGTACTTC. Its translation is CASSQDQRASYEQYF.

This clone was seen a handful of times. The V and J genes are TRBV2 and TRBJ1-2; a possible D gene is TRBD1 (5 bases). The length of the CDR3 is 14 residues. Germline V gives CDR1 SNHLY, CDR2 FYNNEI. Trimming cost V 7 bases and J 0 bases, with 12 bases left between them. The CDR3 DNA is TGTGCCAGCACCTGGGACCGAGCTAACTATGGCTACACCTTC. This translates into CASTWDRANYGYTF.

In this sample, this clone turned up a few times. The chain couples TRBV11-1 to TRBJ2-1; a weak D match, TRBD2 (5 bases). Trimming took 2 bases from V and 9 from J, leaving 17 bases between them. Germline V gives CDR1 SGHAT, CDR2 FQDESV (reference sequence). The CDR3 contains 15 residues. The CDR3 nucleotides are TGTGCCAGCAGCTTACGCGGGTCGGTCCCATTTGAGCAGTTCTTC. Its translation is CASSLRGSVPFEQFF.

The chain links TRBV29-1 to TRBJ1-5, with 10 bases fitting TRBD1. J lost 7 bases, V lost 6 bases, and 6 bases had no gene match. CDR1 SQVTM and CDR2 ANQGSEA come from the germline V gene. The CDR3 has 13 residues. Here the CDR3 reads CSVLTGGGQPQHF. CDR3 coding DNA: TGCAGCGTATTGACAGGGGGCGGCCAGCCCCAGCATTTT.

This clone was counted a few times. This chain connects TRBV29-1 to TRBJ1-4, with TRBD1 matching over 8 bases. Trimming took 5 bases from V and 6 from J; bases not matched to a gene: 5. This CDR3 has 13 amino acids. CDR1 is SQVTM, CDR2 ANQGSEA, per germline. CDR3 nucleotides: TGCAGCGTTCGAGGACAGGGCTATGAAAAACTGTTTTTT. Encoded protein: CSVRGQGYEKLFF.

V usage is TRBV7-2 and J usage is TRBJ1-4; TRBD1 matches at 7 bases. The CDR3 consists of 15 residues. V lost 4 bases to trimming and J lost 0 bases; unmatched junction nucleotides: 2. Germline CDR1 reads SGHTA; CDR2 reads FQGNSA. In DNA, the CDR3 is TGTGCCAGCAGCTCGACAGGGACAACTAATGAAAAACTGTTTTTT. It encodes CASSSTGTTNEKLFF.

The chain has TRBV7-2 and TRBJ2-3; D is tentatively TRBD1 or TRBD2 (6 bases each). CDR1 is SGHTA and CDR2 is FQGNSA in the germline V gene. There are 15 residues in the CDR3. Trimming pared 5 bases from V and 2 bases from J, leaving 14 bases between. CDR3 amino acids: CASSQRGGFTDTQYF. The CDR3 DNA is TGTGCCAGCAGCCAAAGAGGGGGGTTCACAGATACGCAGTATTTT. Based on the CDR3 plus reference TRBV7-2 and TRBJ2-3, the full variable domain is GAGVSQSPSNKVTEKGKDVELRCDPISGHTALYWYRQSLGQGLEFLIYFQGNSAPDKSGLPSDRFSAERTGGSVSTLTIQRTQQEDSAVYLCASSQRGGFTDTQYFGPGTRLTVL.